Each of the 31 T cell receptor beta chains below was sequenced from the same sample in a study of T-cell reconstitution after alpha-beta-depleted transplantation in children. This sample's TCRbeta library carried unique molecular identifier barcodes. MiXCR, applied by TCRdb to the PCR reads, yields one record per CDR3 protein. The sample records more than 450,000 distinct CDR3 sequences, around 17% being singletons. Here the sequenced sample was PBMCs from the stem cell graft donor, taken from the stem cell graft. These TCRs come from a human donor who donated a stem cell graft to a child with acute lymphoblastic leukemia.

V and J are TRBV18 and TRBJ1-1; TRBD1 aligns across 7 bases. The germline CDR1 and CDR2 sequences are KGHSH and LQKENI. V lost 3 bases to trimming and J lost 3 bases; unmatched junction nucleotides: 7. The CDR3 is made up of 15 amino acids. The CDR3 nucleotides are TGTGCCAGCTCACCTCGACAGGGTTTGGACACTGAAGCTTTCTTT. Translation gives CASSPRQGLDTEAFF.

This chain links TRBV4-1 with TRBJ1-1; no reliable D call. The CDR3 sequence is 14 residues long. Germline CDR1 is MGHRA and CDR2 is YSYEKL. Trimming took off 4 bases at V and 0 bases at J, with 9 bases between the two ends. In DNA, the CDR3 is TGCGCCAGCAGCCCCCGGGCCCTGAACACTGAAGCTTTCTTT. Translating it yields CASSPRALNTEAFF.

This clonotype showed up just a few times. The gene calls are TRBV4-1 and TRBJ1-1; maybe TRBD1 (6 bases). V was clipped by 3 bases and J by 11 bases, with 19 bases between them. This CDR3 has 14 residues. The germline V gene encodes CDR1 MGHRA and CDR2 YSYEKL. The CDR3 DNA sequence: TGCGCCAGCAGCCAGGCCTCAGACAGGACGAGCGCTTTCTTT. Translated: CASSQASDRTSAFF.

This clonotype was seen more than once but under ten times. The gene calls are TRBV7-8 and TRBJ2-1, with 7 bases fitting TRBD1. Trimming at V came to 0 bases and at J to 8 bases, leaving 7 bases not matched to a gene. Germline V gives CDR1 SGHVS, CDR2 FQNEAQ. The CDR3 is made up of 15 amino acids. The CDR3 sequence: CASSLAIQGWDEQFF. CDR3 DNA: TGTGCCAGCAGCTTAGCGATACAGGGGTGGGATGAGCAGTTCTTC.

V gene TRBV2 combines with J gene TRBJ2-6; no clear D. CDR3 length: 13 amino acids. CDR1 SNHLY and CDR2 FYNNEI come from the germline V gene. V was clipped by 4 bases and J by 4 bases, with 5 bases between them. The CDR3 reads CASSVMGANVLTF. The CDR3 region has the DNA TGTGCCAGCAGTGTAATGGGGGCCAACGTCCTGACTTTC.

This clonotype was counted a few times. The CDR3 nucleotides are TGCAGCATGGGACTAGCCAACAATGAGCAGTTCTTC. It codes for CSMGLANNEQFF. V is TRBV29-1 and J is TRBJ2-1; TRBD2 matches 9 bases. The CDR3 length is 12 residues. V was clipped by 8 bases and J by 5 bases; unmatched bases: 4. The germline V gene encodes CDR1 SQVTM and CDR2 ANQGSEA.

There are many counts of this clonotype. The V and J genes are TRBV5-6 and TRBJ2-1; D gene unclear. Between the trimmed V and J ends, which lost 0 bases and 11 bases, there was a span of 9 bases. Germline CDR1 SGHDT, CDR2 YYEEEE. The CDR3 length is 12 residues. The CDR3, as DNA: TGTGCCAGCAGCTTGGGTGTTACCCAGCAGTTCTTC. Protein sequence: CASSLGVTQQFF.

The V and J genes are TRBV6-1 and TRBJ2-5; 10 bases align to TRBD2. From germline, CDR1 is MNHNS and CDR2 SASEGT. This CDR3 contains 15 residues. After removal of 9 bases from V and 1 base from J, the junction contained 8 bases not matched to a gene. CDR3 sequence reads: CASTLAGGSQETQYF. CDR3 nucleotide sequence: TGTGCCAGTACTTTAGCGGGAGGATCCCAAGAGACCCAGTACTTC.

The sample holds a few counts of this clonotype. The chain links TRBV7-9 to TRBJ2-7; TRBD1 is a possible D gene (5 bases). Per the germline V gene, CDR1 is SEHNR and CDR2 is FQNEAQ (reference sequence). The germline V and J ends were trimmed by 0 bases and 2 bases, with 8 bases remaining between them. This CDR3 is built from 14 residues. The CDR3 here is CASSLAQGTYEQYF. The CDR3 nucleotides read TGTGCCAGCAGCTTAGCCCAGGGAACCTACGAGCAGTACTTC.

The rearrangement joins TRBV30 to TRBJ2-2; D gene uncertain. The CDR3 sequence is 13 residues long. Germline loops: CDR1 GTSNPN, CDR2 SVGIG (reference sequence). V was pared by 0 bases and J by 5 bases, with 7 bases between. The CDR3 nucleotides are TGTGCCTGGAGTGTTTTCCAGACCGGGGAGCTGTTTTTT. Amino acids: CAWSVFQTGELFF.

The V gene is TRBV20-1, the J gene TRBJ2-1; no clear D gene. The CDR3 has 15 residues. CDR1 DFQATT and CDR2 SNEGSKA come from the germline V gene (reference sequence). V was shortened by 2 bases and J by 7 bases, with 18 bases between the two germline ends. The CDR3 sequence is CSARSLRLETNEQFF. The CDR3 DNA reads TGCAGTGCTAGATCCCTCCGGCTAGAGACTAATGAGCAGTTCTTC.

The gene calls are TRBV7-3 and TRBJ2-3; 7 nucleotides match TRBD2. This CDR3 is 16 amino acids long. Germline trimming cut 2 bases from V and 5 bases from J; bases unmatched to any gene: 10. CDR1 is SGHTA and CDR2 is FQGTGA in the germline V gene. CDR3 region: CASSLVAGEEGDTQYF. The DNA for the CDR3 is TGTGCCAGCAGCTTAGTCGCGGGAGAGGAGGGAGATACGCAGTATTTT. The full variable domain, in which reference TRBV7-3 and TRBJ2-3 provide the parts outside the CDR3, is GAGVSQTPSNKVTEKGKYVELRCDPISGHTALYWYRQSLGQGPEFLIYFQGTGAADDSGLPNDRFFAVRPEGSVSTLKIQRTERGDSAVYLCASSLVAGEEGDTQYFGPGTRLTVL.

This clonotype was recorded a few times. The chain combines TRBV5-6 with TRBJ1-1, with D perhaps TRBD1 (5 bases). Germline CDR1 is SGHDT and CDR2 is YYEEEE. The CDR3 runs to 15 residues. V was pared by 4 bases and J by 1 base, with 14 bases between. This chain's CDR3 is CASSLAGFGNTEAFF. The CDR3 bases are TGTGCCAGCAGCCTTGCAGGGTTTGGGAACACTGAAGCTTTCTTT. Full variable domain (remainder filled in from reference TRBV5-6 and TRBJ1-1): DAGVTQSPTHLIKTRGQQVTLRCSPKSGHDTVSWYQQALGQGPQFIFQYYEEEERQRGNFPDRFSGHQFPNYSSELNVNALLLGDSALYLCASSLAGFGNTEAFFGQGTRLTVV.

The chain recombines TRBV7-9 with TRBJ1-6; 9 bases are shared with TRBD1. Germline values: CDR1 SEHNR, CDR2 FQNEAQ (reference sequence). This CDR3 spans 16 amino acids. The V gene end was trimmed by 1 base and the J gene end by 4 bases; junction bases not matched to a gene: 2. CDR3 residues: CASSLGQGGYNSPLHF. The CDR3 DNA reads TGTGCCAGCAGCTTAGGACAGGGGGGATATAATTCACCCCTCCACTTT. The full variable domain, completed using reference TRBV7-9 and TRBJ1-6, is DTGVSQNPRHKITKRGQNVTFRCDPISEHNRLYWYRQTLGQGPEFLTYFQNEAQLEKSRLLSDRFSAERPKGSFSTLEIQRTEQGDSAMYLCASSLGQGGYNSPLHFGNGTRLTVT.

The CDR3 protein is CSVREGGPRAGELFF. The CDR3 DNA follows: TGCAGCGTGAGGGAGGGAGGGCCACGGGCCGGGGAGCTGTTTTTT. This rearrangement joins TRBV29-1 to TRBJ2-2; 7 nucleotides match TRBD2. The CDR3 has 15 residues. With 6 bases clipped from V and 6 bases from J, the junction kept 13 bases outside the gene matches. Germline CDR1 and CDR2: SQVTM and ANQGSEA.

This clonotype was seen ten or more times. The chain recombines TRBV5-1 with TRBJ2-3; 10 positions match TRBD2. Unmatched junction bases numbered 6, after V lost 1 base and J lost 1 base. Germline V gene sequence: CDR1 SGHRS, CDR2 YFSETQ. This CDR3 is 17 amino acids long. The CDR3 spells CASSLRAGTSGTDTQYF. CDR3 bases: TGCGCCAGCAGCTTGAGAGCCGGGACTAGCGGCACAGATACGCAGTATTTT.

This clonotype was seen more than once but under ten times. The chain links TRBV29-1 to TRBJ2-7; D gene unclear. The V end was cut by 3 bases, the J end by 0 bases, with 15 bases between. CDR1 and CDR2 from the germline V gene are SQVTM and ANQGSEA. The CDR3 has 15 residues. CDR3 DNA: TGCAGCGTTGAGGGTGGTGAGGACCACTCCTACGAGCAGTACTTC. Protein product: CSVEGGEDHSYEQYF.

The rearrangement links TRBV14 to TRBJ2-1; 13 bases line up with TRBD2. The CDR3 is 17 amino acids. V lost 4 bases, J lost 4 bases, and 7 bases stayed unmatched. Germline CDR1 is SGHDN and CDR2 is FVKESK. The CDR3 loop reads CASSPILTSGRYNEQFF. CDR3 coding DNA: TGTGCCAGCAGCCCAATTTTGACTAGCGGGAGGTACAATGAGCAGTTCTTC.

V gene TRBV6-5 combines with J gene TRBJ1-1; D may be TRBD1 (6 bases). The CDR3 covers 15 residues. Trimming left V 2 bases short and J 4 bases short, with 14 bases between. Germline V lookup: CDR1 MNHEY, CDR2 SVGAGI. CDR3 sequence (DNA): TGTGCCAGCAGTTACACCCCGACAGGCTCCACTGAAGCTTTCTTT. Protein sequence: CASSYTPTGSTEAFF.

This sequence joins TRBV7-3 and TRBJ2-1; 8 nucleotides align to TRBD2. The CDR3 covers 15 residues. Germline CDR1 and CDR2: SGHTA and FQGTGA. V shed 0 bases and J 6 bases; nucleotides not matched to a gene: 4. CDR3 in amino acids: CASSLTRTSGNEQFF. CDR3 bases: TGTGCCAGCAGCTTAACCCGCACTAGCGGCAATGAGCAGTTCTTC.

V usage is TRBV7-6 and J usage is TRBJ1-2; 10 nucleotides align to TRBD1. The CDR3 totals 13 residues. Germline V CDR1 and CDR2: SGHVS, FNYEAQ. The trim removed 3 bases at V and 7 bases at J, leaving 2 bases unmatched. CDR3 sequence: CASSLTGGFGYTF. The DNA of the CDR3 is TGTGCCAGCAGCTTGACAGGGGGCTTTGGCTACACCTTC.

The CDR3 region has the DNA TGTGCCACCAGCAGACTAGCGGGAGGGAGAAATGAGCAGTTCTTC. It is translated as CATSRLAGGRNEQFF. The rearrangement uses TRBV15 and TRBJ2-1; 12 bases match TRBD2. The CDR3 covers 15 residues. Germline V lookup: CDR1 LNHNV, CDR2 YYDKDF (reference sequence). With V trimmed by 2 bases and J by 7 bases, 3 bases remained unmatched.

This clonotype has just a few counts. The chain carries TRBV5-1 and TRBJ1-4; 9 nucleotides agree with TRBD1. V lost 0 bases to trimming and J lost 8 bases; unmatched junction nucleotides: 8. The CDR3 totals 16 residues. In germline, CDR1 is SGHRS, CDR2 YFSETQ. The CDR3 reads CASSLGPRDRVEKLFF. As DNA, the CDR3 is TGCGCCAGCAGCTTGGGCCCGCGGGACAGGGTAGAAAAACTGTTTTTT.

The chain uses TRBV18 and TRBJ1-1; tentatively, D is TRBD1 (5 bases). The V end was cut by 8 bases, the J end by 3 bases, with 10 bases between. The germline V gene has CDR1 KGHSH and CDR2 LQKENI. The CDR3 contains 12 residues. The CDR3 sequence: CASTEGDTEAFF. The CDR3 nucleotides read TGTGCCAGCACGGAAGGGGACACTGAAGCTTTCTTT. Full variable domain (outside the CDR3, taken from reference TRBV18 and TRBJ1-1): NAGVMQNPRHLVRRRGQEARLRCSPMKGHSHVYWYRQLPEEGLKFMVYLQKENIIDESGMPKERFSAEFPKEGPSILRIQQVVRGDSAAYFCASTEGDTEAFFGQGTRLTVV.

V usage is TRBV12-3 or TRBV12-4 and J usage is TRBJ1-5; possibly TRBD1 for D (6 bases). The CDR3 consists of 15 residues. V dropped 4 bases and J dropped 6 bases, with 16 bases sitting between them. The chain's CDR3 is CASSSQGPQRQPQHF. DNA for the CDR3: TGTGCCAGCAGTTCACAGGGTCCCCAACGTCAGCCCCAGCATTTT.

This clonotype appeared a few times. The chain employs TRBV3-1 and TRBJ1-2, with a weak D call TRBD1 (6 bases). The CDR3 totals 13 residues. V was shortened by 2 bases and J by 8 bases, with 12 bases between the two germline ends. Germline V gene sequence: CDR1 LGHDT, CDR2 YNNKEL (reference sequence). CDR3 in DNA: TGTGCCAGCAGCCAAACAGGGTTCCGGGGCTACACCTTC. Its protein product is CASSQTGFRGYTF.

This clonotype was counted between two and nine times. This sequence joins TRBV25-1 and TRBJ1-3; D might be TRBD1 (6 bases). CDR1 and CDR2 from the germline V gene are MGHDK and SYGVNS. With 2 bases removed from V and 9 bases from J, the gap between germline ends came to 8 bases. The CDR3 runs 12 residues. CDR3 sequence reads: CASSEQGSTIYF. The CDR3 DNA sequence: TGTGCCAGCAGTGAACAGGGGAGCACCATATATTTT.

This clonotype was seen just once. V is TRBV6-1 and J is TRBJ2-7; TRBD2 agrees at 7 bases. The length of the CDR3 is 15 residues. The trim removed 2 bases at V and 0 bases at J, leaving 4 bases unmatched. CDR1 and CDR2 from the germline V gene are MNHNS and SASEGT. The CDR3 DNA sequence: TGTGCCAGCAGTGAACTGGGACTATCCTCCTACGAGCAGTACTTC. This gives the protein CASSELGLSSYEQYF.

The chain has TRBV27 and TRBJ1-2; TRBD1 matches at 7 bases. The CDR3 is 12 amino acids. Germline V lookup: CDR1 MNHEY, CDR2 SMNVEV (reference sequence). The V segment lost 5 bases and the J segment 7 bases; nucleotides outside the gene matches: 4. The CDR3 region has the DNA TGTGCCAGCAGTCTACGACAGGGTGGCTACACCTTC. This translates into CASSLRQGGYTF.

The chain is built from TRBV20-1 and TRBJ1-6, with 11 nucleotides matching TRBD1. V shed 3 bases, J shed 4 bases, and the junction held 8 bases outside the gene matches. CDR3 size: 17 residues. In germline, CDR1 is DFQATT, CDR2 SNEGSKA (reference sequence). The CDR3 coding sequence is TGCAGTGCTAGGGGTCTCGGGACAGGGGGTTATAATTCACCCCTCCACTTT. The encoded protein is CSARGLGTGGYNSPLHF.

A few counts support this clonotype. The chain has TRBV6-2 or TRBV6-3 and TRBJ1-1, with 8 bases aligning to TRBD1. Germline V lookup: CDR1 MNHEY, CDR2 SVGEGT. The V segment lost 1 base and the J segment 3 bases; nucleotides outside the gene matches: 22. There are 21 residues in the CDR3. The CDR3 sequence: CASSYFSGRVWQGAGYTEAFF. CDR3 nucleotides: TGTGCCAGCAGTTACTTCTCAGGTCGGGTGTGGCAGGGGGCCGGGTACACTGAAGCTTTCTTT.